The 25 T cell receptor beta chains presented below share a single source sample, sequenced in a study of blood T cell repertoires in COVID-19. The table came from immunoSEQ multiplex PCR; TCRdb's copy has only in-frame clones and leaves some out. The sample comprises 300,000 or so clones, 90% of which are singletons, and 3.7% rests with the top ten. Source material: peripheral blood. Receptors originate from a woman aged 40 to 50 with acute or convalescent COVID-19.

The V and J genes are TRBV10-2 and TRBJ1-5, with 7 nucleotides matching TRBD1. This CDR3 region has 16 residues. Germline CDR1 and CDR2: WSHSY and SAAADI. Trimming removed 6 bases from V and 3 bases from J; junction bases left unmatched: 11. The CDR3 coding sequence is TGCGCCAGCAGGCCAGACAGACAGGGTAACAATCAGCCCCAGCATTTT. It codes for CASRPDRQGNNQPQHF.

This clone was counted between two and nine times. The CDR3 here is CASSRRAGQNTEAFF. The CDR3 DNA follows: TGTGCCAGTAGTAGAAGAGCGGGGCAGAACACTGAAGCTTTCTTT. The V call is TRBV19, the J call TRBJ1-1; D perhaps matches TRBD1 (5 bases). CDR1 and CDR2 (germline): LNHDA, SQIVND (reference sequence). The germline V and J ends were trimmed by 4 bases and 1 base, with 13 bases remaining between them. The CDR3 spans 15 residues.

This clone has just a few counts. The chain is built from TRBV19 and TRBJ1-5; no reliable D call. Germline values: CDR1 LNHDA, CDR2 SQIVND (reference sequence). Trimming shortened V by 10 bases and J by 6 bases, and 19 bases separated the two germline ends. The CDR3 is 14 residues long. This CDR3 reads CATADRRGSQPQHF. The CDR3 DNA sequence: TGTGCCACCGCCGATCGGAGAGGAAGTCAGCCCCAGCATTTT.

The chain combines TRBV25-1 with TRBJ2-5; tentatively, D is TRBD2 (6 bases). In germline, CDR1 is MGHDK, CDR2 SYGVNS. The CDR3 runs to 15 residues. Trimming removed 6 bases from V and 5 bases from J, with 19 bases in between. The CDR3 DNA is TGTGCCAGCAGCTCACATTGGCGGGGTGGGGAGACCCAGTACTTC. This translates into CASSSHWRGGETQYF.

This chain connects TRBV10-2 to TRBJ1-2; TRBD1 matches at 10 bases. With V trimmed by 7 bases and J by 4 bases, 9 bases remained unmatched. Germline V gene lookup returns CDR1 WSHSY and CDR2 SAAADI. CDR3 length: 15 amino acids. Here the CDR3 reads CASNPETGGGYGYTF. The CDR3 nucleotides read TGCGCCAGCAACCCCGAGACAGGGGGCGGCTATGGCTACACCTTC.

The V call is TRBV30, the J call TRBJ2-7, with TRBD1 as a possible D gene (6 bases). CDR1 GTSNPN and CDR2 SVGIG come from the germline V gene (reference sequence). This CDR3 is built from 12 residues. The germline V and J ends were trimmed by 2 bases and 8 bases, with 13 bases remaining between them. The CDR3 nucleotides read TGTGCCTGGAGTTACCTAGGGGGAAAGCAGTACGTC. This gives the protein CAWSYLGGKQYV.

This chain links TRBV4-1 with TRBJ1-4, with a possible D match to TRBD1 (5 bases). V was trimmed by 4 bases and J by 0 bases, leaving 21 bases between them. The germline V gene has CDR1 MGHRA and CDR2 YSYEKL. This CDR3 contains 19 residues. The CDR3: CASSLPASGEGATNEKLFF. CDR3 nucleotides: TGCGCCAGCAGCCTCCCGGCATCGGGGGAAGGCGCAACTAATGAAAAACTGTTTTTT.

The chain couples TRBV18 to TRBJ2-7; 7 bases map to TRBD2. This CDR3 spans 13 amino acids. CDR1 KGHSH and CDR2 LQKENI come from the germline V gene. V gave up 3 bases and J gave up 5 bases; unmatched junction bases: 4. The CDR3 spells CASSPGGYHEQYV. CDR3 coding DNA: TGTGCCAGCTCACCGGGAGGGTACCACGAGCAGTACGTC.

This chain connects TRBV6-6 to TRBJ1-6, with D possibly TRBD1 on 5 matching bases. Trimming left V 0 bases short and J 8 bases short, with 11 bases between. This CDR3 spans 15 amino acids. Germline CDR1 reads MNHNY; CDR2 reads SVGAGI (reference sequence). CDR3 residues: CASSYSSGVDSPLHF. The CDR3 nucleotides read TGTGCCAGCAGTTACTCGTCGGGGGTTGATTCACCCCTCCACTTT.

The rearrangement links TRBV5-1 to TRBJ2-5; 10 nucleotides match TRBD1. CDR1 and CDR2 from the germline V gene are SGHRS and YFSETQ. With 4 bases clipped from V and 4 bases from J, the junction kept 4 bases outside the gene matches. The CDR3 sequence is 14 residues long. The CDR3 DNA is TGCGCCAGCAGCCCCGGGACAGGGGTAGAGACCCAGTACTTC. It codes for CASSPGTGVETQYF. The entire variable domain, with the rest obtained from reference TRBV5-1 and TRBJ2-5, is as follows: KAGVTQTPRYLIKTRGQQVTLSCSPISGHRSVSWYQQTPGQGLQFLFEYFSETQRNKGNFPGRFSGRQFSNSRSEMNVSTLELGDSALYLCASSPGTGVETQYFGPGTRLLVL.

The gene calls are TRBV6-2 or TRBV6-3 and TRBJ2-5; the D is unclear. The CDR3 runs to 12 residues. CDR1 is MNHEY and CDR2 is SVGEGT in the germline V gene. V lost 6 bases and J lost 3, with 8 bases in between. In nucleotides, the CDR3 is TGTGCCAGCAGCCGACTTAAAGAGACCCAGTACTTC. It specifies CASSRLKETQYF.

The rearrangement uses TRBV4-1 and TRBJ1-4, with 8 bases aligning to TRBD1. There are 18 residues in the CDR3. CDR1 and CDR2 from the germline V gene are MGHRA and YSYEKL. V dropped 0 bases and J dropped 3; count of bases not matched to a gene: 9. CDR3 amino acids: CASSQDFGQGPPNEKLFF. CDR3 nucleotide sequence: TGCGCCAGCAGCCAAGATTTCGGACAGGGCCCTCCTAATGAAAAACTGTTTTTT.

This clone was counted only a few times. The V gene is TRBV20-1, the J gene TRBJ1-1; D gene uncertain. This CDR3 region has 11 residues. V lost 6 bases, J lost 1 base, and 6 bases lay in between. CDR1 and CDR2 (germline): DFQATT, SNEGSKA (reference sequence). CDR3 nucleotide sequence: TGCAGTGCCCGGGGGAACACTGAAGCTTTCTTT. The encoded protein is CSARGNTEAFF.

The rearrangement links TRBV19 to TRBJ2-5, with a tentative D call TRBD2 (6 bases). Trimming took 5 bases from V and 6 from J, leaving 19 bases between them. Germline CDR1 LNHDA, CDR2 SQIVND (reference sequence). This CDR3 has 15 residues. The CDR3 region is CASSAQVAGLQTQYF. CDR3 nucleotides: TGTGCCAGTAGTGCCCAGGTTGCGGGGCTGCAGACCCAGTACTTC.

Only one count was recorded for this clone. The rearrangement uses TRBV5-4 and TRBJ1-1; a weak D match, TRBD1 (6 bases). The CDR3 runs 15 residues. Germline V CDR1 and CDR2: SGHNT, YYREEE (reference sequence). V lost 6 bases, J lost 1 base, and 16 bases lay in between. The CDR3 reads CASTFLGGQNTEAFF. CDR3 DNA sequence: TGTGCCAGCACTTTCCTCGGGGGGCAGAACACTGAAGCTTTCTTT. Using reference TRBV5-4 and TRBJ1-1 for the parts outside the CDR3, the full variable domain is ETGVTQSPTHLIKTRGQQVTLRCSSQSGHNTVSWYQQALGQGPQFIFQYYREEENGRGNFPPRFSGLQFPNYSSELNVNALELDDSALYLCASTFLGGQNTEAFFGQGTRLTVV.

The chain has TRBV5-5 and TRBJ2-5, with D possibly being TRBD1 (5 bases). Trimming took off 1 base at V and 5 bases at J, with 9 bases between the two ends. Germline-derived CDR1 and CDR2 are SGHKS and YYEKEE (reference sequence). This CDR3 spans 13 amino acids. For the CDR3, the DNA is TGTGCCAGCAGCTTGAGGGGCGCGGAGACCCAGTACTTC. This codes for CASSLRGAETQYF. The variable domain in full, completed from reference TRBV5-5 and TRBJ2-5, reads DAGVTQSPTHLIKTRGQQVTLRCSPISGHKSVSWYQQVLGQGPQFIFQYYEKEERGRGNFPDRFSARQFPNYSSELNVNALLLGDSALYLCASSLRGAETQYFGPGTRLLVL.

This chain uses TRBV30 with TRBJ1-5; tentative D call: TRBD1 (5 bases). Germline CDR1 and CDR2: GTSNPN and SVGIG (reference sequence). The CDR3 has 14 residues. V was trimmed by 0 bases and J by 11 bases, leaving 17 bases between them. CDR3 sequence (DNA): TGTGCCTGGAGTGTGGAACCTGTGGGGGGGACCCAGCATTTT. Encoded protein: CAWSVEPVGGTQHF.

The sample holds one count of this clone. The V call is TRBV9, the J call TRBJ1-1; no clear D gene. Germline assignment: CDR1 SGDLS and CDR2 YYNGEE. The V and J ends lost 4 bases and 0 bases respectively, with 13 bases between them. The CDR3 is 15 residues long. The CDR3 nucleotides are TGTGCCAGCAGCCCACGCCCCCAGATGAACACTGAAGCTTTCTTT. It is translated as CASSPRPQMNTEAFF.

The genes are TRBV6-5 and TRBJ1-2; a possible D gene is TRBD1 (6 bases). CDR3 size: 13 residues. V lost 6 bases and J lost 5, with 13 bases in between. Germline CDR1 reads MNHEY; CDR2 reads SVGAGI. The CDR3 protein is CASRRNTGYGYTF. Written as DNA, the CDR3 is TGTGCCAGCAGACGGAATACAGGGTATGGCTACACCTTC.

The CDR3 protein is CASSVAAGNTIYF. The CDR3 region has the DNA TGTGCCAGCAGCGTGGCTGCTGGAAACACCATATATTTT. This chain connects TRBV9 to TRBJ1-3, with D hard to call. Trimming stripped 2 bases from V and 2 bases from J, with 5 bases between. From germline, CDR1 is SGDLS and CDR2 YYNGEE. This CDR3 comprises 13 residues.

In its sample, this clone was seen once. V is TRBV11-2 and J is TRBJ1-2, with 7 nucleotides matching TRBD1. V was pared by 1 base and J by 8 bases, with 16 bases of the junction left unmatched. CDR1 is SGHAT, CDR2 FQNNGV, per germline. There are 17 residues in the CDR3. CDR3 sequence: CASSLVSLGQTPGGYTF. The CDR3, as DNA: TGTGCCAGCAGCTTAGTTTCGTTGGGACAGACCCCAGGCGGCTACACCTTC.

The genes are TRBV6-2 or TRBV6-3 and TRBJ2-2; 10 positions agree with TRBD2. CDR3 size: 17 residues. Germline lookup yields CDR1 MNHEY and CDR2 SVGEGT. J gave up 5 bases and V 7 bases, and 13 bases lay outside the gene matches. The CDR3 sequence is CASTPSASGGATGELFF. In DNA form, the CDR3 reads TGTGCCAGCACCCCCTCCGCTAGCGGGGGAGCTACCGGGGAGCTGTTTTTT.

The V call is TRBV5-1, the J call TRBJ2-1; TRBD2 aligns across 12 bases. The CDR3 extends over 15 amino acids. After removal of 7 bases from V and 4 bases from J, the junction contained 6 bases not matched to a gene. Germline loops: CDR1 SGHRS, CDR2 YFSETQ. The CDR3: CASGAGTSGYNEQFF. CDR3 in DNA: TGCGCCAGCGGAGCCGGGACTAGCGGGTACAATGAGCAGTTCTTC.

This clone is a singleton in its sample. This chain joins TRBV18 and TRBJ1-3; D gene ambiguous. V dropped 3 bases and J dropped 2 bases, with 8 bases sitting between them. The CDR3 has 14 residues. The germline V gene encodes CDR1 KGHSH and CDR2 LQKENI. The chain's CDR3 is CASSPGSTGNTIYF. Written as DNA, the CDR3 is TGTGCCAGCTCACCGGGCTCGACTGGAAACACCATATATTTT.

The chain employs TRBV28 and TRBJ1-6; TRBD1 matches 8 bases. J lost 8 bases, V lost 8 bases, and 5 bases had no gene match. The CDR3 covers 13 residues. Germline loops: CDR1 MDHEN, CDR2 SYDVKM. As DNA, the CDR3 is TGTGCCAGCGCAGGGACAGGCTATTCACCCCTCCACTTT. Protein product: CASAGTGYSPLHF. Drawing the rest from reference TRBV28 and TRBJ1-6, the complete variable domain is DVKVTQSSRYLVKRTGEKVFLECVQDMDHENMFWYRQDPGLGLRLIYFSYDVKMKEKGDIPEGYSVSREKKERFSLILESASTNQTSMYLCASAGTGYSPLHFGNGTRLTVT.